This TCR beta chain was recorded in a study of blood T cell repertoires in COVID-19. Study-wide background: The samples span acute and convalescent COVID-19 from the United States, Italy and Spain. Nucleic acid was either cDNA or gDNA, and it came from T cells, B-cell-depleted T cells, or PBMCs.

Germline V gene data show CDR1 as LNHDA and CDR2 as SQIVND (reference sequence). This CDR3 is 13 amino acids long. Between the trimmed V and J ends, which lost 1 base and 5 bases, there was a span of 8 bases. Turning to this clone: This sample includes further DNA sequences coding for the same CDR3.

Source study methods: Cell counts per sample came from amplifying reference gene primers. The method was immunoSEQ multiplex PCR; TCRdb's version includes in-frame clones alone and lacks a portion of them. Clonal size and the V and J genes are those of that table, whereas D and trimming came from the DNA. The repertoire holds around 230,000 clones, with about 90% as singletons. The sequence was obtained from a man in his sixties who had recovered from COVID-19. The chain joins TRBV19 to TRBJ1-2, with D tentatively TRBD1 (5 bases). Sequencing was done on a sample of peripheral blood. The CDR3 loop is CASSIGQGYGYTF. The CDR3 region has the DNA TGTGCCAGTAGTATAGGCCAGGGATATGGCTACACCTTC.